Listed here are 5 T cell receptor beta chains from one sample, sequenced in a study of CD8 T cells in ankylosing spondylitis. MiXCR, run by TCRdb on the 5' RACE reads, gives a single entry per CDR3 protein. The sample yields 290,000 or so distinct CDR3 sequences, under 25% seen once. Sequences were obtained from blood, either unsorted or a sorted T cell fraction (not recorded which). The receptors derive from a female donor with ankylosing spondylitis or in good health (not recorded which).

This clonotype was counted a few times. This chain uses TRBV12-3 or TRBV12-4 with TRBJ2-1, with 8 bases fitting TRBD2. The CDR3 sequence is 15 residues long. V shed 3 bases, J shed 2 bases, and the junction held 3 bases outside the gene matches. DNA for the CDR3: TGTGCCAGCAGTTTCCTAGCGGGTGCCTACAATGAGCAGTTCTTC. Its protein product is CASSFLAGAYNEQFF.

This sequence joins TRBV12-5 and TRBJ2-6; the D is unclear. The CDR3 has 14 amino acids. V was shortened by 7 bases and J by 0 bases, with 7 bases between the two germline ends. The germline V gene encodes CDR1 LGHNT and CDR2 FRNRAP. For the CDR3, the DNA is TGTGCTAGTGCTCCCCCCTCTGGGGCCAACGTCCTGACTTTC. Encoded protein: CASAPPSGANVLTF.

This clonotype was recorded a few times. The CDR3 nucleotides read TGCAGTGCCGACAGGGGTGGCAATCAGCCCCAGCATTTT. It is translated as CSADRGGNQPQHF. The V and J genes are TRBV20-1 and TRBJ1-5; 8 nucleotides agree with TRBD1. The germline V gene has CDR1 DFQATT and CDR2 SNEGSKA (reference sequence). Germline trimming cut 6 bases from V and 2 bases from J; bases unmatched to any gene: 3. CDR3 size: 13 residues.

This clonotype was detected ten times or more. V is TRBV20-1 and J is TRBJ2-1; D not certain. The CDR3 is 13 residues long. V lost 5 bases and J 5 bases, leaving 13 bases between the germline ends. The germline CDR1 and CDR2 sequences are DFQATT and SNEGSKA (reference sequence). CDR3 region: CSARRSADNEQFF. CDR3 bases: TGCAGTGCTCGCCGATCAGCAGACAATGAGCAGTTCTTC.

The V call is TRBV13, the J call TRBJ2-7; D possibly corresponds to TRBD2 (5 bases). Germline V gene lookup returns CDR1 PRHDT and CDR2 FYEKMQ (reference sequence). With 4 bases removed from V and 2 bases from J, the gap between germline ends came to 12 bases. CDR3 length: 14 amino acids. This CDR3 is CASSSTRDAYEQYF. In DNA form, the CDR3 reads TGTGCCAGCAGCTCGACTCGGGATGCCTACGAGCAGTACTTC.